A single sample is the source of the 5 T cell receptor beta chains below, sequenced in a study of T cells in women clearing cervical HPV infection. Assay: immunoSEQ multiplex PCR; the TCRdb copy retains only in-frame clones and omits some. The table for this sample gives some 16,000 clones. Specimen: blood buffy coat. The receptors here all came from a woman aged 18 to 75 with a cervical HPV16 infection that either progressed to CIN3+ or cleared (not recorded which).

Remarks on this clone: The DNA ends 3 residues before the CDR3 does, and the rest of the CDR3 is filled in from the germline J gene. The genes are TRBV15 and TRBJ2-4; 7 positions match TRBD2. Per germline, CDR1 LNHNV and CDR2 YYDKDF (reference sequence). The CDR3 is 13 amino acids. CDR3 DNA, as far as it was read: TGTGCCACCAGCCCTCGGCAAGGACTAGTT. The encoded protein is CATSPRQGLV. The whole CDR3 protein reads CATSPRQGLVQYF.

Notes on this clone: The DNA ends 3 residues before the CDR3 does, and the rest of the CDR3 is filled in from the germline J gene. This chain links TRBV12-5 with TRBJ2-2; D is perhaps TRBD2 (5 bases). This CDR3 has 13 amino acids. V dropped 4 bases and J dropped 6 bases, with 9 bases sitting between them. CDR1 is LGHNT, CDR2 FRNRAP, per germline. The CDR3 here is CASGSGIAGELFF. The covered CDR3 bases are TGTGCTAGTGGTTCGGGGATTGCCGGGGAG.

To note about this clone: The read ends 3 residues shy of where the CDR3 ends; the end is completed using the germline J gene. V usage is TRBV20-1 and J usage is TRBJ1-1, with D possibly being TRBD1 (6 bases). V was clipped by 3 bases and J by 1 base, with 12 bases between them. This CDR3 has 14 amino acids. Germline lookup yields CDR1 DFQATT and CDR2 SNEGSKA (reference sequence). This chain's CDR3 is CSARGGQTNTEAFF. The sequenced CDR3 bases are TGCAGTGCTAGGGGAGGACAGACGAACACTGAA.

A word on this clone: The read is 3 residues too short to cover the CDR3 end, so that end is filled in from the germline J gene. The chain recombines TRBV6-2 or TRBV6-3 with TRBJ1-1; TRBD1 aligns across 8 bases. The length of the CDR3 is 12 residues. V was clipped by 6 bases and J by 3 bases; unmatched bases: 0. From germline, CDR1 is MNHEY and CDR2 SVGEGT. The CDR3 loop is CASRTGDTEAFF. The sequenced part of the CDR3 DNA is TGTGCCAGCAGGACAGGGGACACTGAA.

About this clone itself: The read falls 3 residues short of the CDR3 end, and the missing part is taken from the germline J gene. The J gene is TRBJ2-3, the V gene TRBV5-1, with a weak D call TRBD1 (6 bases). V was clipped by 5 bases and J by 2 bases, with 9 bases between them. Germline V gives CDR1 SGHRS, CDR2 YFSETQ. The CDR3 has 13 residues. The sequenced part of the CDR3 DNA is TGCGCCAGCAGGATGGGGGCCACAGATACG. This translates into CASRMGATDT. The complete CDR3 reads CASRMGATDTQYF.